The source of this T cell receptor (beta chain) is a study of T cell responses to AZD1222 COVID-19 vaccine. This CDR3 is built from 15 residues. Per germline, CDR1 SGHAT and CDR2 FQNNGV. The trim removed 5 bases at V and 6 bases at J, leaving 7 bases unmatched. Study-wide points: Repertoires in all cases were sampled only once the peak T cell response had passed.

Comments on this clone: Its antigen is as yet unknown.

The protocol was immunoSEQ multiplex PCR, while the TCRdb copy is restricted to in-frame clones and leaves out a portion. The sample lists approximately 79,000 clones, 88% occurring once. V and J are TRBV11-2 and TRBJ2-2, with 9 bases lining up with TRBD2. The sequencing used peripheral blood, collected on day 0 of AZD1222 vaccination. The TCR sequence derives from an adult in good health. The CDR3 region has the DNA TGTGCCAGCAGCATTTTAGCGGGAGCGTCCGGGGAGCTGTTTTTT. Protein: CASSILAGASGELFF.